Shown below are 21 T cell receptor beta chains from a single sample sequenced in a study of T cell responses to AZD1222 COVID-19 vaccine. Sequencing was performed with immunoSEQ multiplex PCR; in TCRdb, only in-frame clones are kept and a portion is missing. The sample contains 120,000 to 150,000 clones, 91% of which appear only once. The sequenced sample was peripheral blood, obtained on day 0 of AZD1222 vaccination. The source of these receptors is an adult in good health.

This chain connects TRBV7-2 to TRBJ1-2; no reliable D call. The ends were cut back, 2 bases at V and 5 bases at J, with 9 bases in the middle. The CDR3 contains 13 residues. The V gene's germline CDR1 is SGHTA and CDR2 FQGNSA. The CDR3 here is CASSLTSGYGYTF. The CDR3 DNA reads TGTGCCAGCAGCTTAACCTCTGGGTATGGCTACACCTTC.

Remarks on this clone: Relative to the germline gene, one junction end is altered; a read error may explain this. The genes are TRBV6-2 or TRBV6-3 and TRBJ1-5; perhaps TRBD1 as D (5 bases). This CDR3 region has 14 residues. Germline-derived CDR1 and CDR2 are MNHEY and SVGEGT. Here the CDR3 reads CASSYQGYNQPQHF. CDR3 in DNA: TGTGCTAGCAGTTACCAGGGATACAATCAGCCCCAGCATTTT.

DNA for the CDR3: TGTGCCAGCAGTGAAGGGGGACAGCCGATGGAGACCCAGTACTTC. Protein sequence: CASSEGGQPMETQYF. This chain links TRBV6-1 with TRBJ2-5, with 7 nucleotides matching TRBD1. The CDR3 loop spans 15 amino acids. V was pared by 1 base and J by 5 bases, with 7 bases of the junction left unmatched. Germline V gives CDR1 MNHNS, CDR2 SASEGT.

The rearrangement joins TRBV5-1 to TRBJ2-3; 13 bases line up with TRBD2. Germline CDR1 SGHRS, CDR2 YFSETQ. Trimming cost V 0 bases and J 0 bases; bases outside gene matches: 4. The CDR3 length is 18 residues. The CDR3 is CASSLEGLAGFSTDTQYF. The DNA for the CDR3 is TGCGCCAGCAGCTTGGAGGGACTAGCGGGATTTAGCACAGATACGCAGTATTTT. Looking up the rest from reference TRBV5-1 and TRBJ2-3 gives the full variable domain: KAGVTQTPRYLIKTRGQQVTLSCSPISGHRSVSWYQQTPGQGLQFLFEYFSETQRNKGNFPGRFSGRQFSNSRSEMNVSTLELGDSALYLCASSLEGLAGFSTDTQYFGPGTRLTVL.

In regard to this clone: Its ends do not fully match the called genes, so a read error is possible. CDR3 in amino acids: CASSPYGTQGTEAFF. The CDR3 DNA reads as TGTGCTAGCAGCCCTTATGGGACCCAAGGAACTGAAGCTTTCTTT. The chain recombines TRBV7-7 with TRBJ1-1; D may be TRBD1 (5 bases). The CDR3 length is 15 residues. Germline values: CDR1 SSHAT, CDR2 FNYEAQ (reference sequence).

DNA for the CDR3: TGTGCCAGCAGCCGAGACGGGACGTTCGACGAGCAGTACTTC. Protein product: CASSRDGTFDEQYF. This rearrangement joins TRBV11-2 to TRBJ2-7; D possibly uses TRBD1 or TRBD2 (5 bases each). The germline V gene encodes CDR1 SGHAT and CDR2 FQNNGV. V shed 5 bases and J shed 5 bases, with 16 bases lying between them. CDR3 size: 14 residues. Variable domain in full (rest from reference TRBV11-2 and TRBJ2-7): EAGVAQSPRYKIIEKRQSVAFWCNPISGHATLYWYQQILGQGPKLLIQFQNNGVVDDSQLPKDRFSAERLKGVDSTLKIQPAKLEDSAVYLCASSRDGTFDEQYFGPGTRLTVT.

The chain's CDR3 is CASSSDRHQPQHF. The CDR3 DNA reads TGTGCCAGCAGCTCAGACAGACATCAGCCCCAGCATTTT. The genes are TRBV11-2 and TRBJ1-5; D is possibly TRBD1 (5 bases). The CDR3 spans 13 residues. Trimming pared 4 bases from V and 5 bases from J, leaving 9 bases between. CDR1 is SGHAT and CDR2 is FQNNGV in the germline V gene.

The genes are TRBV9 and TRBJ2-7; 11 nucleotides align to TRBD2. The CDR3 is 18 amino acids. CDR1 is SGDLS, CDR2 YYNGEE, per germline. J gave up 0 bases and V 3 bases, and 11 bases lay outside the gene matches. CDR3 DNA: TGTGCCAGCAGCGCCGGGACTAGCGGACCCCACGCCTCCTACGAGCAGTACTTC. Its protein product is CASSAGTSGPHASYEQYF.

The chain recombines TRBV6-2 or TRBV6-3 with TRBJ2-5; D ambiguous. The CDR3 is 13 amino acids. Per germline, CDR1 MNHEY and CDR2 SVGEGT. The V end lost 1 base, the J end lost 5 bases, and 8 bases lay between the germline ends. The chain's CDR3 is CASSYWLKETQYF. CDR3 in DNA: TGTGCCAGCAGTTACTGGCTTAAGGAGACCCAGTACTTC.

In nucleotides, the CDR3 is TGTGCCAGCAGCTTAGGGGGGTGGAGAGCTGCAGCCACTGAAGCTTTCTTT. This codes for CASSLGGWRAAATEAFF. The chain combines TRBV7-2 with TRBJ1-1; perhaps TRBD1 as D (5 bases). Looked up from germline, CDR1 is SGHTA and CDR2 is FQGNSA. The CDR3 covers 17 residues. Trimming shortened V by 1 base and J by 4 bases, and 19 bases separated the two germline ends. Variable domain in full (rest from reference TRBV7-2 and TRBJ1-1): GAGVSQSPSNKVTEKGKDVELRCDPISGHTALYWYRQSLGQGLEFLIYFQGNSAPDKSGLPSDRFSAERTGGSVSTLTIQRTQQEDSAVYLCASSLGGWRAAATEAFFGQGTRLTVV.

The chain is built from TRBV27 and TRBJ2-7, with D unclear. Germline V gene sequence: CDR1 MNHEY, CDR2 SMNVEV (reference sequence). V was shortened by 8 bases and J by 2 bases, with 4 bases between the two germline ends. The CDR3 is 10 residues long. CDR3 protein: CASGTYEQYF. The DNA for the CDR3 is TGTGCCAGCGGGACCTACGAGCAGTACTTC.

This chain joins TRBV28 and TRBJ1-2, with D unclear. Trimming removed 7 bases at V and 7 bases at J, with 13 bases between. The CDR3 has 12 residues. Germline V gene data show CDR1 as MDHEN and CDR2 as SYDVKM. The CDR3 DNA reads as TGTGCCAGCACAGGTTTTACCGCTGGCTACACCTTC. Protein sequence: CASTGFTAGYTF.

J is TRBJ1-2 and V is TRBV7-8; D not certain. The length of the CDR3 is 13 residues. Germline-derived CDR1 and CDR2 are SGHVS and FQNEAQ. Trimming took 1 base from V and 1 from J, leaving 4 bases between them. CDR3: CASSLEVNYGYTF. The CDR3 DNA reads TGTGCCAGCAGCTTAGAGGTTAACTATGGCTACACCTTC.

This chain uses TRBV28 with TRBJ2-3, with 11 bases aligning to TRBD2. Germline V lookup: CDR1 MDHEN, CDR2 SYDVKM. The CDR3 runs 19 residues. V was clipped by 6 bases and J by 5 bases; unmatched bases: 19. As DNA, the CDR3 is TGTGCCAGCAGACCGGGACTAGCGGTATATGGAGTGGCGTTAGATACGCAGTATTTT. Protein: CASRPGLAVYGVALDTQYF. Supplemented by reference TRBV28 and TRBJ2-3, the full variable domain reads DVKVTQSSRYLVKRTGEKVFLECVQDMDHENMFWYRQDPGLGLRLIYFSYDVKMKEKGDIPEGYSVSREKKERFSLILESASTNQTSMYLCASRPGLAVYGVALDTQYFGPGTRLTVL.

DNA for the CDR3: TGTGCCAGCAGTTACACCGGGACAGATAATTCACCCCTCCACTTT. It yields the protein CASSYTGTDNSPLHF. The gene calls are TRBV6-6 and TRBJ1-6, with TRBD1 matching over 7 bases. Germline values: CDR1 MNHNY, CDR2 SVGAGI (reference sequence). This CDR3 is 15 amino acids long. Germline trimming cut 2 bases from V and 5 bases from J; bases unmatched to any gene: 3.

This chain uses TRBV29-1 with TRBJ2-1; 9 bases map to TRBD1. J lost 15 bases, V lost 3 bases, and 9 bases had no gene match. The CDR3 loop spans 12 amino acids. Germline V gives CDR1 SQVTM, CDR2 ANQGSEA. DNA for the CDR3: TGCAGCGTTGACTGGCGGACAGGGGCGCCGTTCTTC. It encodes CSVDWRTGAPFF.

Comment on this clone: This specimen includes other DNA sequences encoding the same CDR3. The V and J genes are TRBV19 and TRBJ1-1; 8 bases align to TRBD1. CDR3 length: 13 amino acids. Per the germline V gene, CDR1 is LNHDA and CDR2 is SQIVND (reference sequence). V gave up 6 bases and J gave up 3 bases; unmatched junction bases: 3. For the CDR3, the DNA is TGTGCCAGTAGCCCGACAGGGGACACTGAAGCTTTCTTT. Amino acids: CASSPTGDTEAFF.

The genes are TRBV27 and TRBJ2-7; D is unclear. The V and J ends lost 0 bases and 7 bases respectively, with 10 bases between them. Germline V gene data show CDR1 as MNHEY and CDR2 as SMNVEV (reference sequence). The CDR3 length is 13 residues. In nucleotides, the CDR3 is TGTGCCAGCAGTTTATCCGAAGCCTCTGAGCAGTACTTC. It yields the protein CASSLSEASEQYF.

This chain uses TRBV11-2 with TRBJ1-2; 8 bases align to TRBD1. V lost 6 bases to trimming and J lost 4 bases; unmatched junction nucleotides: 16. The CDR3 extends over 17 amino acids. Per the germline V gene, CDR1 is SGHAT and CDR2 is FQNNGV. CDR3 region: CASSSAPQGVRPYGYTF. As DNA, the CDR3 is TGTGCCAGCAGTTCAGCCCCACAGGGGGTTCGTCCCTATGGCTACACCTTC.

J is TRBJ2-3 and V is TRBV7-9, with TRBD2 matching 9 bases. This CDR3 contains 14 residues. J gave up 1 base and V 5 bases, and 1 base lay outside the gene matches. Germline V gene lookup returns CDR1 SEHNR and CDR2 FQNEAQ (reference sequence). This chain's CDR3 is CASSRTSGTDTQYF. CDR3 sequence (DNA): TGTGCCAGCAGCCGGACTAGCGGCACAGATACGCAGTATTTT.

V gene TRBV15 combines with J gene TRBJ2-3; 8 bases align to TRBD2. This CDR3 contains 16 residues. The ends lost 3 bases at V and 6 bases at J; junction bases unmatched: 11. Germline values: CDR1 LNHNV, CDR2 YYDKDF (reference sequence). The CDR3 DNA sequence: TGTGCCACCAGCAGTGCACTAGCGGTCTTGGGTGATACGCAGTATTTT. It codes for CATSSALAVLGDTQYF.